The rows below give T cell receptor beta chains drawn from one sample of a study of blood T cell repertoires in COVID-19. The assay was immunoSEQ multiplex PCR, and TCRdb's table has in-frame clones only and misses some. The sample shows 200,000 to 300,000 clones, less than 90% of them seen only once. Sequenced: peripheral blood. These receptors originate from a man aged 25 to 45 with active or convalescent COVID-19. The CDR3 runs from the conserved cysteine through the conserved F or W. D genes are given only for firm matches. The listing skips clone size in some rows; elsewhere it reads once, few, many or a size class.

CSASGRYGYTF	TGCAGTGCTAGTGGGCGGTATGGCTACACCTTC	TRBV20-1	TRBJ1-2	-	-
CASSEGTSEAYGYTF	TGTGCCAGCAGTGAAGGAACGTCCGAGGCCTATGGCTACACCTTC	TRBV6-1	TRBJ1-2	-	-
CSVRGSNEKLFF	TGCAGCGTTCGGGGGTCGAATGAAAAACTGTTTTTT	TRBV29-1	TRBJ1-4	-	-
CASTMYRGSNQPQHF	TGTGCCAGCACCATGTACAGGGGCAGCAATCAGCCCCAGCATTTT	TRBV6-6	TRBJ1-5	-	TRBD1
CASSPALGSGGRETQYF	TGTGCCAGCAGTCCCGCCTTAGGTAGCGGGGGGAGAGAGACCCAGTACTTC	TRBV27	TRBJ2-5	-	TRBD2
CASSQEGLSGANVLTF	TGTGCCAGCAGCCAAGAAGGACTGTCTGGGGCCAACGTCCTGACTTTC	TRBV3-1/TRBV3-2	TRBJ2-6	-	-
CASSPPLVSSGANVLTF	TGTGCCAGCAGCCCTCCTCTGGTTAGTTCTGGGGCCAACGTCCTGACTTTC	TRBV7-9	TRBJ2-6	-	-
CASSEGTGHLNTEAFF	TGTGCCAGCAGCGAAGGGACAGGGCATTTGAACACTGAAGCTTTCTTT	TRBV13	TRBJ1-1	-	TRBD1
CASSLSRGADEQYF	TGTGCCAGCAGTTTATCTCGGGGAGCGGACGAGCAGTACTTC	TRBV27	TRBJ2-7	-	-
CASSQDGGVNSPLHF	TGCGCCAGCAGCCAAGATGGGGGGGTTAATTCACCCCTCCACTTT	TRBV4-3	TRBJ1-6	-	-
CASSLGTAVRENTGELFF	TGTGCCAGCAGCTTGGGGACAGCCGTCCGGGAGAACACCGGGGAGCTGTTTTTT	TRBV7-9	TRBJ2-2	-	TRBD1
CASSVSVGDSFYGYTF	TGTGCCAGCAGTGTATCTGTAGGGGACAGCTTCTATGGCTACACCTTC	TRBV25-1	TRBJ1-2	-	TRBD1
CASGTGQPNTGELFF	TGTGCCAGCGGGACGGGACAACCAAACACCGGGGAGTTGTTTTTT	TRBV6-5	TRBJ2-2	-	-
CATLIVDGSANVLTF	TGTGCCACCCTAATCGTCGATGGTTCAGCCAACGTCCTGACTTTC	TRBV7-9	TRBJ2-6	-	-
CSAVGVYGYTF	TGCAGTGCTGTTGGAGTTTATGGCTACACCTTC	TRBV20-1	TRBJ1-2	once	-
CASSLGTSGGIQETQYF	TGTGCCAGCAGCTTAGGAACTAGCGGGGGGATACAAGAGACCCAGTACTTC	TRBV11-2	TRBJ2-5	-	TRBD2
CASSQAGVANYGYTF	TGTGCCAGCAGCCAAGCAGGGGTAGCTAACTATGGCTACACCTTC	TRBV3-1/TRBV3-2	TRBJ1-2	-	-
CAWRQFGTGGEKLFF	TGTGCCTGGCGCCAATTTGGGACAGGAGGAGAAAAACTGTTTTTT	TRBV30	TRBJ1-4	-	TRBD1
CASSPPGTERYGYTF	TGTGCCAGCTCACCCCCCGGGACAGAAAGATATGGCTACACCTTC	TRBV18	TRBJ1-2	-	TRBD1
CASSQDFGTSGGAREQFF	TGCGCCAGCAGCCAAGACTTCGGGACTAGCGGGGGGGCCAGGGAGCAGTTCTTC	TRBV4-1	TRBJ2-1	-	TRBD2
CASSEAAANTGELFF	TGTGCCAGCAGCGAGGCCGCGGCCAACACCGGGGAGCTGTTTTTT	TRBV9	TRBJ2-2	-	-
CASSAGTANTEAFF	TGTGCCAGCAGCGCCGGGACAGCGAACACTGAAGCTTTCTTT	TRBV2	TRBJ1-1	-	TRBD1
CASSFGGMYGYTF	TGTGCCAGCAGTTTTGGGGGCATGTATGGCTACACCTTC	TRBV27	TRBJ1-2	-	-
CASSLQGTVQYF	TGTGCCAGCAGCTTACAGGGTACGGTTCAGTACTTC	TRBV11-2	TRBJ2-4	-	-
CASSRGQSTDTQYF	TGTGCCAGCTCACGGGGACAGAGCACAGATACGCAGTATTTT	TRBV18	TRBJ2-3	-	TRBD1
CASSLAGGTRGSYEQYF	TGTGCCAGCAGCTTGGCCGGGGGAACAAGGGGATCCTACGAGCAGTACTTC	TRBV5-4	TRBJ2-7	-	-
CASSDTRGYTF	TGTGCCAGCAGCGATACCAGGGGCTACACCTTC	TRBV2	TRBJ1-2	-	-
CASSYSRIQGHTEAFF	TGTGCCAGCAGTTATTCGAGAATACAGGGCCACACTGAAGCTTTCTTT	TRBV6-5	TRBJ1-1	-	-
CASSIAGGRTTSTDTQYF	TGCGCCAGCTCTATAGCGGGGGGGCGAACTACTAGCACAGATACGCAGTATTTT	TRBV5-1	TRBJ2-3	-	TRBD2
CASSYPEGAVTLPNQPQHF	TGTGCCAGCAGTTACCCCGAGGGGGCTGTTACCCTTCCGAATCAGCCCCAGCATTTT	TRBV6-2/TRBV6-3	TRBJ1-5	-	TRBD1
CASSLRTGPYGYTF	TGTGCCAGCAGTTTAAGGACAGGGCCCTATGGCTACACCTTC	TRBV27	TRBJ1-2	many	TRBD1
CATSIGHRGGRTEAFF	TGTGCCACCAGCATTGGGCATCGGGGGGGGCGGACTGAAGCTTTCTTT	TRBV15	TRBJ1-1	-	-
CASSTRGYDYGYTF	TGTGCCAGCTCAACAAGAGGATACGACTATGGCTACACCTTC	TRBV18	TRBJ1-2	-	-
CASSSGVQETQYF	TGTGCCAGCAGCTCAGGGGTCCAAGAGACCCAGTACTTC	TRBV7-2	TRBJ2-5	-	-
CASSLDTTGDYGYTF	TGCGCCAGCAGCTTGGACACCACAGGGGACTATGGCTACACCTTC	TRBV5-1	TRBJ1-2	-	TRBD1